Listed below are T cell receptor beta chains from one sample, sequenced in a study of OX40 agonist ivuxolimab in advanced cancers. This table comes from immunoSEQ multiplex PCR, and its TCRdb copy is limited to in-frame clones, with some not included. The sample includes about 72,000 clones, 75% to 90% of them seen just once. The sequences come from CD4+ or CD8+ T cells sorted from blood, collected in a trial of the OX40 agonist ivuxolimab. Receptors originate from an adult with an advanced solid tumor such as melanoma, head and neck, liver or kidney cancer. The CDR3 runs from the conserved cysteine through the conserved F or W. The D gene is left open where the match is weak. A row's size may be missing; if present it is once, few, many or a size class.

>TRBV19|TRBD2|TRBJ2-1|-
TGTGCCAGTACACTATCGGGGGGGCTTTTCCATGAGCAGTTCTTC
CASTLSGGLFHEQFF
>TRBV10-1|TRBD1|TRBJ2-3|-
TGCGCCAGCAGTGTGCAGGGGGCGTTGGATACGCAGTATTTT
CASSVQGALDTQYF
>TRBV2|-|TRBJ1-5|-
TGTGCCAGCAGCCTACAGGGTCCCCAGCATTTT
CASSLQGPQHF
>TRBV6-6|TRBD2|TRBJ2-1|once
TGTGCCAGCAGTGCGGGACTAGCGGCCTACAATGAGCAGTTCTTC
CASSAGLAAYNEQFF
>TRBV10-3|-|TRBJ1-1|-
TGTGCCATCAGGGGGAACACTGAAGCTTTCTTT
CAIRGNTEAFF
>TRBV6-1|TRBD2|TRBJ2-6|few
TGTGCCAGCTTCGGACGGGGGGCTGGGGCCAACGTCCTGACTTTC
CASFGRGAGANVLTF
>TRBV19|-|TRBJ1-4|once
TGTGCCAGTTCCAAGACAGCCGATAATGAAAAACTGTTTTTT
CASSKTADNEKLFF
>TRBV6-6|-|TRBJ1-4|-
TGTGCCAGCAGCCGAGGGGTCCCTAATGAAAAACTGTTTTTT
CASSRGVPNEKLFF
>TRBV19|-|TRBJ1-1|-
TGTGCCAGTAAAGGATCCACTGAAGCTTTCTTT
CASKGSTEAFF
>TRBV7-3|-|TRBJ2-2|-
TGTGCCAGCAGCAAACAGGGAACCGGGGAGCTGTTTTTT
CASSKQGTGELFF
>TRBV10-3|TRBD1|TRBJ1-3|-
TGTGCCATCGATGATCCGGGACAGGGGGCGCGGTGGTATTTT
CAIDDPGQGARWYF
>TRBV27|TRBD2|TRBJ2-6|-
TGTGCCAGCGGGGGACTAGCGGGAACTGGGGCCAACGTCCTGACTTTC
CASGGLAGTGANVLTF